One and the same sample provided the 15 T cell receptor beta chains below, sequenced in a study of CD8 T cells in ankylosing spondylitis. Using its own MiXCR run on the 5' RACE reads, TCRdb lists one record per CDR3 protein. The sample includes approximately 250,000 distinct CDR3 sequences, more than 9% seen only once; the top ten take less than 3%. Sample: blood, either unsorted or a sorted T cell fraction (not recorded which). These TCRs come from a male donor with ankylosing spondylitis or in good health (not recorded which).

This clonotype was picked up many times. The chain combines TRBV4-1 with TRBJ1-4; 7 nucleotides agree with TRBD1. CDR3 length equals 15 residues. Germline assignment: CDR1 MGHRA and CDR2 YSYEKL. V lost 3 bases and J lost 8; bases outside the gene matches: 9. CDR3 in DNA: TGCGCCAGCAGCCAGAGACAGGGTTTAGGGGAAAAACTGTTTTTT. Translating gives CASSQRQGLGEKLFF.

This rearrangement joins TRBV19 to TRBJ2-7; D ambiguous. The CDR3 is 13 amino acids. V lost 6 bases and J 0 bases, leaving 9 bases between the germline ends. Germline V gene sequence: CDR1 LNHDA, CDR2 SQIVND (reference sequence). CDR3 protein: CASSQTHSYEQYF. In DNA, the CDR3 is TGTGCCAGTAGCCAGACACACTCCTACGAGCAGTACTTC.

In this sample, this clonotype turned up many times. The J gene is TRBJ2-7, the V gene TRBV27; D possibly uses TRBD1 or TRBD2 (5 bases each). CDR3 length: 13 amino acids. Per the germline V gene, CDR1 is MNHEY and CDR2 is SMNVEV (reference sequence). V lost 10 bases and J 5 bases, leaving 18 bases between the germline ends. CDR3 nucleotide sequence: TGTGCCACCACGACACTTGGGGGACACGAGCAGTACTTC. It is translated as CATTTLGGHEQYF.

This clonotype was seen repeatedly, ten times or more. The J gene is TRBJ2-3, the V gene TRBV14, with D perhaps matching TRBD1 (6 bases). The CDR3 is 16 residues long. The V gene lost 3 bases and the J gene lost 0 bases, with 13 bases spanning the gap. CDR1 and CDR2 (germline): SGHDN, FVKESK. DNA for the CDR3: TGTGCCAGCAGCCAGGGGGCATACACTAGCACAGATACGCAGTATTTT. Protein: CASSQGAYTSTDTQYF.

As to this clonotype: A much larger clone lies a single base off, so this may be a read error. The V gene is TRBV20-1, the J gene TRBJ2-1; 7 bases fit TRBD2. From germline, CDR1 is DFQATT and CDR2 SNEGSKA (reference sequence). The CDR3 contains 10 residues. CDR3 sequence: CSTSAREQFF. The DNA for the CDR3 is TGCAGTACTAGCGCCAGGGAGCAGTTCTTC.

The chain links TRBV6-1 to TRBJ2-2, with D possibly being TRBD1 (6 bases). The CDR3 runs to 15 residues. The germline gives CDR1 MNHNS, CDR2 SASEGT. Deletions cut 6 bases from V and 3 bases from J, with 14 bases between. CDR3 amino acids: CASRGIRGDTGELFF. CDR3 in DNA: TGTGCCAGCAGAGGGATCAGGGGAGACACCGGGGAGCTGTTTTTT.

In this sample, this clonotype is medium-sized. The chain has TRBV10-2 and TRBJ1-2; D is unresolved. Germline values: CDR1 WSHSY, CDR2 SAAADI. The V gene lost 4 bases and the J gene lost 4 bases, with 7 bases spanning the gap. The CDR3 consists of 12 residues. The CDR3 bases are TGCGCCAGCAGTGGTGGCTTCTATGGCTACACCTTC. Translation gives CASSGGFYGYTF.

This clonotype was recorded at least ten times. The V and J genes are TRBV6-1 and TRBJ1-4; the D is unclear. The germline gives CDR1 MNHNS, CDR2 SASEGT. This CDR3 has 14 amino acids. The V end lost 4 bases, the J end lost 8 bases, and 14 bases lay between the germline ends. DNA for the CDR3: TGTGCCAGCAGTGGCGGGAATGAAGGAGAAAAACTGTTTTTT. Translation: CASSGGNEGEKLFF.

This clonotype was detected a few times. The chain is built from TRBV27 and TRBJ2-7; D gene ambiguous. The V gene lost 3 bases and the J gene lost 0 bases, with 18 bases spanning the gap. The CDR3 covers 17 residues. Germline V CDR1 and CDR2: MNHEY, SMNVEV (reference sequence). The CDR3 reads CASSFRGSGPHSYEQYF. CDR3 nucleotides: TGTGCCAGCAGTTTCCGAGGTAGTGGACCCCACTCCTACGAGCAGTACTTC.

This clonotype came up many times. The chain recombines TRBV3-1 with TRBJ2-6, with D possibly being TRBD1 (6 bases). Between the trimmed V and J ends, which lost 3 bases and 0 bases, there was a span of 12 bases. The CDR3 is 17 residues long. Germline CDR1 LGHDT, CDR2 YNNKEL (reference sequence). CDR3 in amino acids: CASSQGTRSSGANVLTF. Here the CDR3 DNA reads TGTGCCAGCAGCCAGGGGACACGTAGCTCTGGGGCCAACGTCCTGACTTTC.

Worth noting for this clonotype: A much larger clone lies one base from this, so it may be a read error. V usage is TRBV4-1 and J usage is TRBJ2-5, with D unclear. Germline values: CDR1 MGHRA, CDR2 YSYEKL. The CDR3 runs to 13 residues. In DNA, the CDR3 is TGCGCCAGCAGCCAAGGCAGCGAAGAGACCCATTACTTC. Translating it yields CASSQGSEETHYF.

The chain couples TRBV29-1 to TRBJ1-2, with D tentatively TRBD1 (5 bases). The germline CDR1 and CDR2 sequences are SQVTM and ANQGSEA. V was cut by 3 bases and J by 4 bases, with 9 bases left in between. The CDR3 consists of 12 residues. The CDR3 DNA is TGCAGCGTTGAGGGGACTGTCTATGGCTACACCTTC. Its protein is CSVEGTVYGYTF.

This clonotype has ten or more counts. This chain connects TRBV13 to TRBJ2-2, with D unresolved. Trimming pared 2 bases from V and 1 base from J, leaving 5 bases between. The germline gives CDR1 PRHDT, CDR2 FYEKMQ (reference sequence). The length of the CDR3 is 14 residues. The CDR3 loop is CASSLKVNTGELFF. The CDR3, as DNA: TGTGCCAGCAGCTTAAAAGTGAACACCGGGGAGCTGTTTTTT.

This clonotype showed up many times. V gene TRBV10-2 combines with J gene TRBJ2-5; 10 nucleotides line up with TRBD2. The V gene end was trimmed by 4 bases and the J gene end by 5 bases; junction bases not matched to a gene: 7. The CDR3 has 15 amino acids. Germline CDR1 is WSHSY and CDR2 is SAAADI. The CDR3 reads CASSGQRGGRETQYF. The CDR3 coding sequence is TGCGCCAGCAGTGGGCAGCGGGGGGGCCGGGAGACCCAGTACTTC.

V and J are TRBV5-1 and TRBJ1-5, with D unresolved. The CDR3 has 15 amino acids. Per germline, CDR1 SGHRS and CDR2 YFSETQ. V was pared by 0 bases and J by 2 bases, with 9 bases between. As DNA, the CDR3 is TGCGCCAGCAGCTTGGAAGGATTTCGCAATCAGCCCCAGCATTTT. Its protein is CASSLEGFRNQPQHF.